A single sample is the source of the 7 T cell receptor beta chains below, sequenced in a study of T cell responses to AZD1222 COVID-19 vaccine. The protocol was immunoSEQ multiplex PCR, while the TCRdb copy is restricted to in-frame clones and leaves out a portion. The repertoire holds some 120,000 clones, with about 92% as singletons. The specimen comprised peripheral blood, sampled 28 days after the second AZD1222 dose. The source of these receptors is an adult who received the AZD1222 COVID-19 vaccine.

The chain has TRBV5-1 and TRBJ1-4; no clear D gene. The germline gives CDR1 SGHRS, CDR2 YFSETQ. The V end was cut by 2 bases, the J end by 8 bases, with 16 bases between. The CDR3 spans 15 residues. The CDR3 DNA sequence: TGCGCCAGCAGCTTTGGTTCTGGCACTGACGAAAAACTGTTTTTT. It translates to CASSFGSGTDEKLFF.

The chain recombines TRBV24-1 with TRBJ2-1, with D unresolved. V gave up 1 base and J gave up 5 bases, with 14 bases separating them. The CDR3 is 16 amino acids. Germline V lookup: CDR1 KGHDR, CDR2 SFDVKD. DNA of the CDR3: TGTGCCACCAGTGATTTTCGGTCTCGGTCAGACAATGAGCAGTTCTTC. Translation: CATSDFRSRSDNEQFF.

V gene TRBV5-1 combines with J gene TRBJ1-4, with unresolved D. With 0 bases removed from V and 7 bases from J, the gap between germline ends came to 10 bases. Germline-derived CDR1 and CDR2 are SGHRS and YFSETQ. The CDR3 length is 14 residues. In DNA form, the CDR3 reads TGCGCCAGCAGCTTGGGGGTAGGAGGTGAAAAACTGTTTTTT. As protein: CASSLGVGGEKLFF.

V is TRBV27 and J is TRBJ2-1; no clear D. Trimming cost V 3 bases and J 8 bases, with 11 bases left between them. The CDR3 spans 13 residues. The V gene's germline CDR1 is MNHEY and CDR2 SMNVEV (reference sequence). CDR3 amino acids: CASSLDLLDEQFF. The CDR3 region has the DNA TGTGCCAGCAGTTTGGACCTTTTGGATGAGCAGTTCTTC.

The CDR3 spells CASSGQGSFPPTNEKLFF. CDR3 in DNA: TGTGCCAGCAGTGGACAGGGTAGCTTTCCCCCAACTAATGAAAAACTGTTTTTT. The rearrangement links TRBV28 to TRBJ1-4; TRBD1 matches 8 bases. The V segment lost 5 bases and the J segment 0 bases; nucleotides outside the gene matches: 11. Germline V CDR1 and CDR2: MDHEN, SYDVKM. The CDR3 totals 18 residues.

The J gene is TRBJ2-2, the V gene TRBV5-1; 11 nucleotides line up with TRBD2. After removal of 4 bases from V and 4 bases from J, the junction contained 6 bases not matched to a gene. Germline V gene sequence: CDR1 SGHRS, CDR2 YFSETQ. The CDR3 totals 16 residues. The CDR3 protein is CASSITSGRGTGELFF. In DNA form, the CDR3 reads TGCGCCAGCAGCATTACTAGCGGGAGAGGCACCGGGGAGCTGTTTTTT.

The V and J genes are TRBV7-2 and TRBJ1-1, with unresolved D. Germline V gene lookup returns CDR1 SGHTA and CDR2 FQGNSA. V shed 4 bases and J shed 1 base, with 4 bases lying between them. The CDR3 runs to 12 residues. CDR3: CASSYRNTEAFF. CDR3 nucleotide sequence: TGTGCCAGCAGCTATAGGAACACTGAAGCTTTCTTT.